This entry lists 17 T cell receptor beta chains sequenced from one sample in a study of T-cell memory formation after mild COVID-19. TCRdb re-called the 5' RACE reads through MiXCR, storing one row per CDR3 protein. The sample has under 250,000 distinct CDR3 sequences; around 10% are singletons. The source material was PBMCs or a T cell subset sorted from them (not recorded which). These receptors were taken from a man aged 18 to 29 who had mild COVID-19 (a few samples of this study predate the infection). Cell type and time point are not known.

This clonotype was seen ten or more times. The CDR3 sequence: CASSFPGSYGYTF. The DNA of the CDR3 is TGTGCCAGCAGCTTCCCGGGAAGCTATGGCTACACCTTC. The rearrangement links TRBV7-2 to TRBJ1-2; D unresolved. The CDR3 covers 13 residues. Trimming shortened V by 3 bases and J by 4 bases, and 9 bases separated the two germline ends. Germline V gene data show CDR1 as SGHTA and CDR2 as FQGNSA.

This chain connects TRBV29-1 to TRBJ2-3; 8 bases fit TRBD2. CDR3 length: 15 amino acids. With 5 bases clipped from V and 0 bases from J, the junction kept 7 bases outside the gene matches. CDR1 is SQVTM, CDR2 ANQGSEA, per germline. CDR3 DNA: TGCAGCGTTTCCCGTAGCGGGACTAGCACAGATACGCAGTATTTT. Protein sequence: CSVSRSGTSTDTQYF.

The chain links TRBV5-5 to TRBJ2-2, with 12 positions matching TRBD1. In germline, CDR1 is SGHKS, CDR2 YYEKEE (reference sequence). Losses at the gene ends were 9 bases for V and 4 bases for J; bases not matched to a gene: 4. The CDR3 covers 14 residues. The DNA for the CDR3 is TGTGCCACCGCGGGACAGGGGGCCACCGGGGAGCTGTTTTTT. Translating it yields CATAGQGATGELFF.

The chain joins TRBV30 to TRBJ1-5; 7 bases align to TRBD1. The trim removed 5 bases at V and 5 bases at J, leaving 6 bases unmatched. The CDR3 loop spans 13 amino acids. Germline V gene sequence: CDR1 GTSNPN, CDR2 SVGIG (reference sequence). CDR3 bases: TGTGCCTGGGAAACAGGGGAGGATCAGCCCCAGCATTTT. This encodes CAWETGEDQPQHF.

This clonotype showed up just a few times. The chain is built from TRBV29-1 and TRBJ1-1; D uncertain. Trimming shortened V by 8 bases and J by 4 bases, and 14 bases separated the two germline ends. This CDR3 is built from 12 residues. The germline CDR1 and CDR2 sequences are SQVTM and ANQGSEA. This chain's CDR3 is CSTDTEGTEAFF. In nucleotides, the CDR3 is TGCAGCACGGATACGGAGGGCACTGAAGCTTTCTTT.

This clonotype occurred many times. V and J are TRBV5-1 and TRBJ2-7; unclear D gene. This CDR3 region has 13 residues. Germline values: CDR1 SGHRS, CDR2 YFSETQ. V was clipped by 4 bases and J by 3 bases, with 11 bases between them. The CDR3 loop is CASSPVDGYEQYF. The CDR3 DNA reads TGCGCCAGCAGCCCGGTCGATGGCTACGAGCAGTACTTC.

The sample holds many counts of this clonotype. The J gene is TRBJ2-7, the V gene TRBV4-3, with D possibly TRBD1 on 5 matching bases. From germline, CDR1 is LGHNA and CDR2 YSLEER. V was pared by 1 base and J by 7 bases, with 11 bases between. CDR3 length: 13 amino acids. The CDR3 protein is CASSQVQGGEQYV. The DNA of the CDR3 is TGCGCCAGCAGCCAAGTTCAGGGTGGTGAGCAGTACGTC.

This clonotype was observed a handful of times. This rearrangement joins TRBV6-2 or TRBV6-3 to TRBJ2-7; 9 bases map to TRBD1. The V and J ends lost 9 bases and 0 bases, in that order; junction bases with no gene match: 3. The germline V gene has CDR1 MNHEY and CDR2 SVGEGT. This CDR3 contains 13 residues. The CDR3 DNA reads TGTGCCAGTGGGACAGGGCCCTCCTACGAGCAGTACTTC. Its translation: CASGTGPSYEQYF.

The chain recombines TRBV2 with TRBJ1-1; D gene uncertain. Germline values: CDR1 SNHLY, CDR2 FYNNEI. There are 14 residues in the CDR3. Deletions cut 6 bases from V and 0 bases from J, with 11 bases between. The CDR3 DNA is TGTGCCAGCAGCCACCCGGGATTGAACACTGAAGCTTTCTTT. Amino acids: CASSHPGLNTEAFF. The full variable domain, completed using reference TRBV2 and TRBJ1-1, is EPEVTQTPSHQVTQMGQEVILRCVPISNHLYFYWYRQILGQKVEFLVSFYNNEISEKSEIFDDQFSVERPDGSNFTLKIRSTKLEDSAMYFCASSHPGLNTEAFFGQGTRLTVV.

This sequence joins TRBV20-1 and TRBJ2-3, with D perhaps matching TRBD2 (5 bases). The CDR3 totals 15 residues. V shed 5 bases and J shed 1 base, with 16 bases lying between them. Germline values: CDR1 DFQATT, CDR2 SNEGSKA (reference sequence). CDR3 residues: CSALPPAGGTDTQYF. The CDR3 bases are TGCAGTGCTTTACCGCCCGCCGGGGGCACAGATACGCAGTATTTT.

There are a few counts of this clonotype. The gene calls are TRBV12-3 or TRBV12-4 and TRBJ2-6; TRBD1 agrees at 9 bases. This CDR3 spans 19 amino acids. The trim removed 1 base at V and 3 bases at J, leaving 10 bases unmatched. CDR3 coding DNA: TGTGCCAGCAGTTTAGTGAACAACAGGGGGCGACGTGGGGCCAACGTCCTGACTTTC. Translation: CASSLVNNRGRRGANVLTF.

About this clonotype itself: This may stem from a read error, because a much larger clone lies one nucleotide away. The chain employs TRBV5-1 and TRBJ2-5; D is possibly TRBD1 (6 bases). Trimming cost V 2 bases and J 2 bases, with 13 bases left between them. Germline V gene lookup returns CDR1 SGHRS and CDR2 YFSETQ. The CDR3 runs 15 residues. CDR3 bases: TGCGCCAGCAGCTTTGCCACAGGGATTCAAGAGACCCAGTACTTC. This translates into CASSFATGIQETQYF.

This clonotype has just a few counts. The chain recombines TRBV29-1 with TRBJ2-2; no firm D call. V gave up 4 bases and J gave up 4 bases, with 10 bases separating them. The CDR3 length is 13 residues. Germline values: CDR1 SQVTM, CDR2 ANQGSEA. CDR3 sequence (DNA): TGCAGCGTTGGCGGTAGTACCACCGGGGAGCTGTTTTTT. It codes for CSVGGSTTGELFF.

This clonotype was counted a few times. The chain carries TRBV11-3 and TRBJ2-2, with a weak D call TRBD1 (7 bases). Deletions cut 6 bases from V and 6 bases from J, with 17 bases between. The CDR3 runs to 15 residues. Germline values: CDR1 SGHNT, CDR2 YENEEA. CDR3 amino acids: CASSYTQGGSGELFF. CDR3 nucleotides: TGTGCCAGCAGTTATACCCAGGGGGGTTCCGGGGAGCTGTTTTTT. The full variable domain, with the rest looked up from reference TRBV11-3 and TRBJ2-2, is EAGVVQSPRYKIIEKKQPVAFWCNPISGHNTLYWYLQNLGQGPELLIRYENEEAVDDSQLPKDRFSAERLKGVDSTLKIQPAELGDSAVYLCASSYTQGGSGELFFGEGSRLTVL.

The sample holds many counts of this clonotype. The genes are TRBV10-3 and TRBJ2-2; 11 bases map to TRBD2. Per the germline V gene, CDR1 is ENHRY and CDR2 is SYGVKD. With V trimmed by 4 bases and J by 6 bases, 13 bases remained unmatched. This CDR3 has 18 amino acids. Written as DNA, the CDR3 is TGTGCCATCAGTGGTAGCGGGGGGGCCGCGAGTCGGTCCGGGGAGCTGTTTTTT. Translating it yields CAISGSGGAASRSGELFF.

This clonotype was found many times. The V and J genes are TRBV12-3 or TRBV12-4 and TRBJ1-1; D is possibly TRBD1 (5 bases). CDR3 length: 13 residues. V lost 2 bases and J lost 4, with 8 bases in between. The CDR3 spells CASSLQGSTEAFF. CDR3 nucleotides: TGTGCCAGCAGTTTACAGGGCTCCACTGAAGCTTTCTTT.

This clonotype has only a few counts. The chain carries TRBV5-1 and TRBJ1-2, with TRBD1 identical over 7 bases. Unmatched junction bases numbered 19, after V lost 6 bases and J lost 2 bases. CDR3 length equals 18 residues. In germline, CDR1 is SGHRS, CDR2 YFSETQ. In DNA form, the CDR3 reads TGCGCCAGCACCCTAGGGGGGATAGGACAGGCTCAAAACTATGGCTACACCTTC. Translating gives CASTLGGIGQAQNYGYTF.